The present TCR beta chain was sequenced within a study of cytomegalovirus exposure and HLA in healthy donors. As for the study in general: Some 85 million unique TCRs, all from HLA-typed donors, were included in an early release of the data. General observations from the study: Among donors in an Asian-associated ancestry cluster, a later analysis reportedly found fewer N-insertions than the roughly 650-donor mean.

PCR involved 60 Vbeta and 13 Jbeta primers. Sequencing used immunoSEQ multiplex PCR; TCRdb keeps in-frame clones, though not all of them. Of 85,000 to 120,000 clones listed, roughly four fifths are singletons. The donors (healthy individuals) were bone marrow donors. Comments on this clone: Its target is not known.

V lost 2 bases, J lost 1 base, and 1 base stayed unmatched. The germline gives CDR1 SGHRS, CDR2 YFSETQ. The length of the CDR3 is 14 residues. Material for sequencing was PBMCs. This chain connects TRBV5-1 to TRBJ2-5; the match to TRBD2 covers 8 bases. The TCR was taken from a man aged 45-65 years in good health and CMV-seronegative. The CDR3 region has the DNA TGCGCCAGCAGCTTAGCGGGGGCCCAAGAGACCCAGTACTTC. Residues: CASSLAGAQETQYF.